These 7 T cell receptor beta chains originate from one sample sequenced in a study of T cell responses to AZD1222 COVID-19 vaccine. Produced via immunoSEQ multiplex PCR; TCRdb's table is partial and in-frame only. This table holds tens of thousands of clones, roughly 82% found once. This specimen was peripheral blood, taken on day 0 of AZD1222 vaccination. All receptors come from an adult in good health.

This sequence joins TRBV27 and TRBJ2-7; D gene uncertain. The CDR3 length is 17 residues. Deletions cut 5 bases from V and 6 bases from J, with 26 bases between. Germline values: CDR1 MNHEY, CDR2 SMNVEV (reference sequence). CDR3 coding DNA: TGTGCCAGCAGTCTAAACCCCCCTTACCTGGCCTACGTCGAGCAGTACTTC. Translating gives CASSLNPPYLAYVEQYF.

This chain connects TRBV11-1 to TRBJ2-1, with D possibly called TRBD1 or TRBD2 (6 bases each). The germline V gene encodes CDR1 SGHAT and CDR2 FQDESV (reference sequence). This CDR3 contains 13 residues. V lost 5 bases, J lost 9 bases, and 14 bases lay in between. In DNA form, the CDR3 reads TGTGCCAGCAGCCCGCCGGGGGCGGGTGAGCAGTTCTTC. Its translation: CASSPPGAGEQFF. Together with reference TRBV11-1 and TRBJ2-1, the CDR3 gives the full variable domain: EAEVAQSPRYKITEKSQAVAFWCDPISGHATLYWYRQILGQGPELLVQFQDESVVDDSQLPKDRFSAERLKGVDSTLKIQPAELGDSAMYLCASSPPGAGEQFFGPGTRLTVL.

The chain joins TRBV7-9 to TRBJ1-5; no clear D. CDR3 size: 13 residues. V dropped 4 bases and J dropped 7 bases, with 11 bases sitting between them. Per germline, CDR1 SEHNR and CDR2 FQNEAQ (reference sequence). CDR3 DNA sequence: TGTGCCAGCAGCTATCTCCCGGAGCAGCCCCAGCATTTT. Translated, it gives CASSYLPEQPQHF. Full variable domain (outside the CDR3, taken from reference TRBV7-9 and TRBJ1-5): DTGVSQNPRHKITKRGQNVTFRCDPISEHNRLYWYRQTLGQGPEFLTYFQNEAQLEKSRLLSDRFSAERPKGSFSTLEIQRTEQGDSAMYLCASSYLPEQPQHFGDGTRLSIL.

The rearrangement joins TRBV7-9 to TRBJ1-1; weak D call: TRBD1 (5 bases). The length of the CDR3 is 17 residues. Germline V gene data show CDR1 as SEHNR and CDR2 as FQNEAQ (reference sequence). V gave up 1 base and J gave up 0 bases, with 15 bases separating them. This CDR3 is CASSLGTLRGMNTEAFF. The CDR3, as DNA: TGTGCCAGCAGCTTAGGGACACTCCGGGGGATGAACACTGAAGCTTTCTTT.

The chain carries TRBV19 and TRBJ2-7, with 9 nucleotides matching TRBD1. The length of the CDR3 is 14 residues. Germline-derived CDR1 and CDR2 are LNHDA and SQIVND (reference sequence). V dropped 7 bases and J dropped 2; count of bases not matched to a gene: 6. CDR3 sequence reads: CASTSTGGAYEQYF. The CDR3 DNA is TGTGCCAGTACCTCCACAGGGGGCGCCTACGAGCAGTACTTC.

The gene calls are TRBV6-1 and TRBJ2-7; the match to TRBD2 covers 7 bases. V trimming: 3 bases; J trimming: 7 bases; junction bases outside the gene matches: 15. The germline V gene encodes CDR1 MNHNS and CDR2 SASEGT. The CDR3 covers 16 residues. In DNA, the CDR3 is TGTGCCAGCAGTGAGTTCGAAGACGGGGGGAAGTTGGAGCAGTACTTC. It translates to CASSEFEDGGKLEQYF.

This clone was found once. The V and J genes are TRBV7-2 and TRBJ2-5; D is perhaps TRBD2 (7 bases). This CDR3 has 14 amino acids. The V end was cut by 5 bases, the J end by 5 bases, with 15 bases between. Germline V gene lookup returns CDR1 SGHTA and CDR2 FQGNSA. CDR3 region: CASSQGGGFETQYF. The CDR3 DNA reads as TGTGCCAGCAGCCAAGGGGGGGGTTTCGAGACCCAGTACTTC. Filled out from reference TRBV7-2 and TRBJ2-5, the complete variable domain reads GAGVSQSPSNKVTEKGKDVELRCDPISGHTALYWYRQSLGQGLEFLIYFQGNSAPDKSGLPSDRFSAERTGGSVSTLTIQRTQQEDSAVYLCASSQGGGFETQYFGPGTRLLVL.